This T cell receptor beta chain emerged from a study of blood T cell repertoires in COVID-19. Trimming cost V 4 bases and J 5 bases, with 8 bases left between them. CDR1 and CDR2 (germline): SGHAT, FQNNGV. CDR3 length equals 12 residues. This table comes from immunoSEQ multiplex PCR, and its TCRdb copy is limited to in-frame clones, with some not included. Altogether 150,000 to 200,000 clones are present, 82% being singletons, with the ten largest covering about 8.4%. The receptor was derived from a woman in her 70s with acute or convalescent COVID-19. The genes are TRBV11-2 and TRBJ2-5; possibly TRBD2 for D (6 bases). Specimen: peripheral blood. The DNA for the CDR3 is TGTGCCAGCAGCTCTGGAGGGGAGACCCAGTACTTC. Protein sequence: CASSSGGETQYF.